A single sample gave rise to the 20 T cell receptor beta chains below, sequenced in a study of blood T cell repertoires in COVID-19. Libraries were prepared by immunoSEQ multiplex PCR; TCRdb keeps only in-frame clonotypes and omits some of them. The data contain more than 100,000 clones, around three quarters of them singletons. The sequenced sample was peripheral blood. The source of these receptors is a man aged 55-75 years with active or convalescent COVID-19.

This clone was counted a few times. The chain recombines TRBV4-2 with TRBJ1-6; the D is unclear. CDR1 and CDR2 from the germline V gene are LGHNA and YNFKEQ. Trimming shortened V by 5 bases and J by 6 bases, and 8 bases separated the two germline ends. The CDR3 extends over 13 amino acids. The CDR3 nucleotides read TGTGCCAGCAGCGAATCAGTTAATTCACCCCTCCACTTT. Translated: CASSESVNSPLHF.

V gene TRBV5-4 combines with J gene TRBJ2-1, with D maybe TRBD1 (6 bases). V lost 4 bases and J lost 2, with 10 bases in between. The CDR3 is 14 amino acids. CDR1 SGHNT and CDR2 YYREEE come from the germline V gene (reference sequence). CDR3 bases: TGTGCCAGCAGCCTGCGACAGGCCTACAATGAGCAGTTCTTC. It is translated as CASSLRQAYNEQFF.

The rearrangement joins TRBV6-5 to TRBJ2-1, with D tentatively TRBD1 (6 bases). CDR3 length: 13 amino acids. Trimming left V 8 bases short and J 8 bases short, with 16 bases between. Germline V gene lookup returns CDR1 MNHEY and CDR2 SVGAGI. Here the CDR3 reads CASEGEYGDEQFF. DNA of the CDR3: TGTGCCAGCGAGGGGGAGTACGGGGATGAGCAGTTCTTC.

This chain uses TRBV5-6 with TRBJ2-7; 7 bases agree with TRBD1. The CDR3 loop spans 13 amino acids. Germline assignment: CDR1 SGHDT and CDR2 YYEEEE. The V and J ends lost 4 bases and 5 bases, in that order; junction bases with no gene match: 6. CDR3 region: CASSHDRVNEQYF. The CDR3 DNA follows: TGTGCCAGCAGCCATGACAGGGTCAACGAGCAGTACTTC. Full variable domain (outside the CDR3, taken from reference TRBV5-6 and TRBJ2-7): DAGVTQSPTHLIKTRGQQVTLRCSPKSGHDTVSWYQQALGQGPQFIFQYYEEEERQRGNFPDRFSGHQFPNYSSELNVNALLLGDSALYLCASSHDRVNEQYFGPGTRLTVT.

This clone was seen more than once but under ten times. This chain joins TRBV19 and TRBJ1-1; 10 bases fit TRBD1. The CDR3 is 20 residues long. V lost 6 bases to trimming and J lost 3 bases; unmatched junction nucleotides: 22. Germline V gene sequence: CDR1 LNHDA, CDR2 SQIVND (reference sequence). The CDR3 here is CASRIDRGLVPNGFDTEAFF. CDR3 nucleotide sequence: TGTGCCAGTAGGATTGACAGGGGGCTAGTACCCAATGGGTTTGACACTGAAGCTTTCTTT.

V gene TRBV28 combines with J gene TRBJ1-1, with 7 bases fitting TRBD1. Looked up from germline, CDR1 is MDHEN and CDR2 is SYDVKM. V was clipped by 6 bases and J by 1 base; unmatched bases: 5. This CDR3 is built from 14 residues. CDR3 coding DNA: TGTGCCAGCAGGTACAGGGGTCCGAACACTGAAGCTTTCTTT. It translates to CASRYRGPNTEAFF. The full variable domain, in which reference TRBV28 and TRBJ1-1 provide the parts outside the CDR3, is DVKVTQSSRYLVKRTGEKVFLECVQDMDHENMFWYRQDPGLGLRLIYFSYDVKMKEKGDIPEGYSVSREKKERFSLILESASTNQTSMYLCASRYRGPNTEAFFGQGTRLTVV.

In nucleotides, the CDR3 is TGTGCCAGTAAGGACAGACCTGCAACTAATGAAAAACTGTTTTTT. It encodes CASKDRPATNEKLFF. The rearrangement links TRBV19 to TRBJ1-4, with a tentative D call TRBD1 (6 bases). The germline V and J ends were trimmed by 7 bases and 0 bases, with 12 bases remaining between them. CDR3 length equals 15 residues. Germline lookup yields CDR1 LNHDA and CDR2 SQIVND (reference sequence).

J is TRBJ2-3 and V is TRBV27, with TRBD2 as a possible D gene (5 bases). Germline V gives CDR1 MNHEY, CDR2 SMNVEV (reference sequence). The CDR3 has 14 residues. The V and J ends lost 4 bases and 7 bases respectively, with 15 bases between them. The chain's CDR3 is CASSSLQLVNTQYF. The DNA of the CDR3 is TGTGCCAGCAGTTCCCTGCAACTAGTGAATACGCAGTATTTT.

The chain links TRBV6-5 to TRBJ2-7; 8 bases agree with TRBD1. Germline V gene data show CDR1 as MNHEY and CDR2 as SVGAGI. V trimming: 2 bases; J trimming: 3 bases; junction bases outside the gene matches: 6. The CDR3 is made up of 15 amino acids. The CDR3 sequence: CASSYMTGVGYEQYF. The CDR3 DNA sequence: TGTGCCAGCAGTTACATGACAGGGGTTGGCTACGAGCAGTACTTC.

This chain's CDR3 is CASSYGVAMDEQYF. CDR3 bases: TGTGCCAGCAGTTACGGAGTCGCAATGGATGAGCAGTACTTC. This chain connects TRBV6-5 to TRBJ2-7, with unresolved D. Germline-derived CDR1 and CDR2 are MNHEY and SVGAGI. The CDR3 consists of 14 residues. V was trimmed by 2 bases and J by 7 bases, leaving 15 bases between them.

The chain has TRBV4-1 and TRBJ2-3; D is possibly TRBD2 (5 bases). Deletions cut 4 bases from V and 4 bases from J, with 15 bases between. The length of the CDR3 is 15 residues. CDR1 is MGHRA, CDR2 YSYEKL, per germline. The CDR3 region has the DNA TGCGCCAGCAGCCGGGGAGATCAAGGTTCAGATACGCAGTATTTT. Its translation: CASSRGDQGSDTQYF.

The gene calls are TRBV7-9 and TRBJ2-3, with D possibly being TRBD2 (5 bases). Trimming stripped 5 bases from V and 1 base from J, with 7 bases between. This CDR3 comprises 13 residues. The germline CDR1 and CDR2 sequences are SEHNR and FQNEAQ (reference sequence). CDR3 nucleotide sequence: TGTGCCAGCAGCCTTAGCGGCACAGATACGCAGTATTTT. Its protein is CASSLSGTDTQYF. Supplemented by reference TRBV7-9 and TRBJ2-3, the full variable domain reads DTGVSQNPRHKITKRGQNVTFRCDPISEHNRLYWYRQTLGQGPEFLTYFQNEAQLEKSRLLSDRFSAERPKGSFSTLEIQRTEQGDSAMYLCASSLSGTDTQYFGPGTRLTVL.

V gene TRBV28 combines with J gene TRBJ1-1, with a possible D match to TRBD1 (5 bases). The CDR3 covers 19 residues. V shed 2 bases and J shed 1 base, with 23 bases lying between them. Germline-derived CDR1 and CDR2 are MDHEN and SYDVKM. The chain's CDR3 is CASSLNLDPMGGRNTEAFF. CDR3 DNA sequence: TGTGCCAGCAGTTTAAACCTAGATCCGATGGGGGGAAGGAACACTGAAGCTTTCTTT. Looking up the rest from reference TRBV28 and TRBJ1-1 gives the full variable domain: DVKVTQSSRYLVKRTGEKVFLECVQDMDHENMFWYRQDPGLGLRLIYFSYDVKMKEKGDIPEGYSVSREKKERFSLILESASTNQTSMYLCASSLNLDPMGGRNTEAFFGQGTRLTVV.

V gene TRBV7-9 combines with J gene TRBJ2-7; 8 nucleotides agree with TRBD2. The CDR3 is 12 residues long. CDR1 and CDR2 (germline): SEHNR, FQNEAQ (reference sequence). Trimming removed 5 bases from V and 4 bases from J; junction bases left unmatched: 1. The CDR3 DNA is TGTGCCAGCAGCCCGGGGGGGTACGAGCAGTACTTC. This sequence encodes CASSPGGYEQYF.

This clone was counted a single time. The V call is TRBV9, the J call TRBJ2-5; TRBD1 might be the D (6 bases). The CDR3 is 14 amino acids. Trimming removed 6 bases at V and 0 bases at J, with 12 bases between. Germline CDR1 is SGDLS and CDR2 is YYNGEE. The CDR3 here is CASNLDRHQETQYF. The CDR3 DNA reads TGTGCCAGCAACCTCGACAGGCACCAAGAGACCCAGTACTTC.

The V gene is TRBV29-1, the J gene TRBJ2-5; 7 bases align to TRBD2. Looked up from germline, CDR1 is SQVTM and CDR2 is ANQGSEA. The CDR3 is made up of 17 amino acids. V was pared by 5 bases and J by 4 bases, with 19 bases of the junction left unmatched. CDR3 bases: TGCAGCGTTTGGGCTAGCGGAGAGGGAGGGTTAGTAGAGACCCAGTACTTC. It codes for CSVWASGEGGLVETQYF.

This chain connects TRBV6-6 to TRBJ2-7; unclear D gene. There are 13 residues in the CDR3. V was shortened by 0 bases and J by 5 bases, with 8 bases between the two germline ends. The germline gives CDR1 MNHNY, CDR2 SVGAGI (reference sequence). The CDR3: CASSYSTKDEQYF. The CDR3 DNA sequence: TGTGCCAGCAGTTACTCGACAAAGGACGAGCAGTACTTC.

The chain joins TRBV10-3 to TRBJ2-7, with TRBD1 matching over 9 bases. Per germline, CDR1 ENHRY and CDR2 SYGVKD. This CDR3 is 14 amino acids long. V dropped 8 bases and J dropped 4; count of bases not matched to a gene: 9. The CDR3 sequence is CAIAGTGNKYEQYF. CDR3 in DNA: TGTGCCATCGCCGGGACAGGGAACAAGTACGAGCAGTACTTC.

V and J are TRBV18 and TRBJ2-2; maybe TRBD1 (5 bases). The CDR3 consists of 15 residues. In germline, CDR1 is KGHSH, CDR2 LQKENI. V lost 0 bases and J 3 bases, leaving 8 bases between the germline ends. The CDR3 DNA follows: TGTGCCAGCTCACCACCCTCAGGGCACACCGGGGAGCTGTTTTTT. It codes for CASSPPSGHTGELFF.

This chain connects TRBV6-5 to TRBJ2-2; maybe TRBD2 (6 bases). Germline values: CDR1 MNHEY, CDR2 SVGAGI. The CDR3 runs to 16 residues. Trimming removed 3 bases at V and 7 bases at J, with 18 bases between. In nucleotides, the CDR3 is TGTGCCAGCAGTTATCTACCTGGGCGGGAAGACGGGGAGCTGTTTTTT. It yields the protein CASSYLPGREDGELFF.